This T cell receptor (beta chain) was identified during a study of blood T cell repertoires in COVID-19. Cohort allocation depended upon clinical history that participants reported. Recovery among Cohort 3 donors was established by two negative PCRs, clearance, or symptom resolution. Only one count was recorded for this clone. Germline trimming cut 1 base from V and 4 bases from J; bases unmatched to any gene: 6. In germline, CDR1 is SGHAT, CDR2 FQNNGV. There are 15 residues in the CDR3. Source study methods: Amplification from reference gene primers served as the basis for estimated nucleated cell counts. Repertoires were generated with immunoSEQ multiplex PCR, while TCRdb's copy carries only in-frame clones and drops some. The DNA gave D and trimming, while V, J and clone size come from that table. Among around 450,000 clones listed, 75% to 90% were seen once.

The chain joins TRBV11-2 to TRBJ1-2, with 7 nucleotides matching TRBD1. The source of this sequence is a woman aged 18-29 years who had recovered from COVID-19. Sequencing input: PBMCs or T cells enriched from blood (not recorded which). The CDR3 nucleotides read TGTGCCAGCAGCTTAGGAGGGACAGCCGCCTATGGCTACACCTTC. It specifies CASSLGGTAAYGYTF.